These 10 T cell receptor beta chains came from one sample sequenced in a study of vaccination and CD4 T cells after COVID-19. The antigens for these receptors are not known. The treatment was: approximately 11-day PBMC culture with coronavirus spike peptide pools or control peptides (ViraFEST assay). Cultured CD4+ T-cell DNA underwent Oncomine TCR Beta short-read sequencing. From the PCR reads, TCRdb called clonotypes with MiXCR, one entry per CDR3 protein. This table holds some 15,000 distinct CDR3 sequences, roughly two thirds found once. The sequenced sample consisted of CD4+ T cells from blood, cultured in vitro. These TCRs come from a human donor who had recovered from COVID-19.

This sequence joins TRBV6-1 and TRBJ1-1; 8 nucleotides match TRBD1. The CDR3 is 12 residues long. Germline trimming cut 5 bases from V and 8 bases from J; bases unmatched to any gene: 4. Per the germline V gene, CDR1 is MNHNS and CDR2 is SASEGT. CDR3 nucleotides: TGTGCCAGCAGTACCCGGGACAGGGAAGCTTTCTTT. Translation: CASSTRDREAFF.

The chain carries TRBV19 and TRBJ1-5; the match to TRBD1 covers 9 bases. The V gene end was trimmed by 1 base and the J gene end by 2 bases; junction bases not matched to a gene: 6. The CDR3 covers 17 residues. Germline V gene sequence: CDR1 LNHDA, CDR2 SQIVND (reference sequence). The CDR3 nucleotides read TGTGCCAGTAGTATAGCGTTTTGGGACAGGGGCAATCAGCCCCAGCATTTT. This sequence encodes CASSIAFWDRGNQPQHF.

The V gene is TRBV6-5, the J gene TRBJ1-6; 7 bases map to TRBD1. The trim removed 4 bases at V and 8 bases at J, leaving 11 bases unmatched. Germline values: CDR1 MNHEY, CDR2 SVGAGI. The CDR3 is made up of 16 amino acids. The CDR3 here is CASSFGPGGSDSPLHF. The CDR3 DNA follows: TGTGCCAGCAGTTTTGGGCCAGGGGGGTCGGATTCACCCCTCCACTTT.

The chain combines TRBV6-1 with TRBJ1-6; possible D gene TRBD1, 5 bases. V was shortened by 1 base and J by 5 bases, with 6 bases between the two germline ends. The germline V gene has CDR1 MNHNS and CDR2 SASEGT. The CDR3 is made up of 14 amino acids. CDR3 DNA sequence: TGTGCCAGCAGTGAAGAGGGGAATAATTCACCCCTCCACTTT. Its translation is CASSEEGNNSPLHF.

V is TRBV6-5 and J is TRBJ2-7; D ambiguous. With the DNA end fitting TRBJ2-5 better, the J assignment may be wrong. The germline V gene encodes CDR1 MNHEY and CDR2 SVGAGI. The CDR3 covers 13 residues. CDR3 coding DNA: TGTGCCAGCAGTTACTCCCAATGGGAGACCCAGTACTTC. Translation: CASSYSQWETQYF.

The DNA of the CDR3 is TGTGCCAGCAGTGTCGTTGACAGACGCAATCAGCCCCAGCATTTT. Its translation is CASSVVDRRNQPQHF. The chain couples TRBV2 to TRBJ1-5; the D gene is possibly TRBD1 (5 bases). The germline CDR1 and CDR2 sequences are SNHLY and FYNNEI. This CDR3 comprises 15 residues. Trimming took off 4 bases at V and 2 bases at J, with 12 bases between the two ends.

The rearrangement uses TRBV28 and TRBJ1-5; 7 positions agree with TRBD1. Germline CDR1 and CDR2: MDHEN and SYDVKM. With 6 bases clipped from V and 4 bases from J, the junction kept 9 bases outside the gene matches. The CDR3 runs to 15 residues. In DNA, the CDR3 is TGTGCCAGCAGGGGGCAAGACAGGGTTAATCAGCCCCAGCATTTT. Its protein is CASRGQDRVNQPQHF.

In its sample, this clonotype was seen once. DNA of the CDR3: TGTGCCAGTAGCCCTAGGGCTGGCCCCTCGAATAGCAATCAGCCCCAGCATTTT. Protein product: CASSPRAGPSNSNQPQHF. The chain combines TRBV19 with TRBJ1-5; no definite D call. V lost 6 bases and J lost 0, with 21 bases in between. The CDR3 has 18 amino acids. Germline V gives CDR1 LNHDA, CDR2 SQIVND (reference sequence).

This chain links TRBV6-1 with TRBJ2-7; D remains unclear. CDR3 length equals 12 residues. V was clipped by 0 bases and J by 9 bases, with 9 bases between them. Germline assignment: CDR1 MNHNS and CDR2 SASEGT. CDR3 sequence: CASSEARTGQYF. The CDR3 nucleotides are TGTGCCAGCAGTGAAGCGCGGACCGGGCAGTACTTC.

The chain is built from TRBV7-2 and TRBJ1-5, with D uncertain. Trimming removed 7 bases at V and 6 bases at J, with 10 bases between. The CDR3 spans 12 residues. Germline assignment: CDR1 SGHTA and CDR2 FQGNSA. The CDR3 is CASTLTGQPQHF. CDR3 sequence (DNA): TGTGCCAGCACCCTCACCGGTCAGCCCCAGCATTTT.